This TCR beta chain was identified during a study of blood T cell repertoires in COVID-19. Background on the study: T cells, B-cell-depleted T cells, or PBMCs supplied cDNA or gDNA.

Participant age was 18 to 89 years, and participants resided in approximately 25 US areas. The germline V gene has CDR1 LNHNV and CDR2 YYDKDF (reference sequence). After removal of 2 bases from V and 2 bases from J, the junction contained 5 bases not matched to a gene. The CDR3 runs to 15 residues. Per the authors' pipeline: Amplification of reference gene primers was used by the study to estimate nucleated cell counts. Sequencing was performed with immunoSEQ multiplex PCR; in TCRdb, only in-frame clones are kept and a portion is missing. The V and J calls and the clone size are those of that table, but D and trimming were determined from the DNA. The data hold some 320,000 clones, with under 95% observed a single time.

Source material: PBMCs or T cells enriched from blood (not recorded which). The receptor comes from a man between 60 and 75 years old who had recovered from COVID-19. The V gene is TRBV15, the J gene TRBJ2-5; 7 nucleotides line up with TRBD1. The CDR3 reads CATSRPGQTQETQYF. The DNA for the CDR3 is TGTGCCACCAGCAGACCGGGACAGACTCAAGAGACCCAGTACTTC. Drawing the rest from reference TRBV15 and TRBJ2-5, the complete variable domain is DAMVIQNPRYQVTQFGKPVTLSCSQTLNHNVMYWYQQKSSQAPKLLFHYYDKDFNNEADTPDNFQSRRPNTSFCFLDIRSPGLGDTAMYLCATSRPGQTQETQYFGPGTRLLVL.